This TCR beta chain was captured by sequencing in a study of graft-versus-host responses after intestinal transplantation (dated by TCRdb to the early 2020s). Background for the entire study: Multivisceral, liver-intestinal, or isolated intestinal transplants were received by the recipients. Every recipient was given anti-thymocyte globulin induction, then maintenance tacrolimus and steroids for approximately 3 years. After intestinal transplantation, graft-versus-host and host-versus-graft alloreactive T cell clones were followed in the graft, circulation and bone marrow using bulk TCR-beta CDR3 sequencing. Alloreactive clones were identified by sequencing pre-transplant mixed lymphocyte reaction products and comparing these products with unstimulated pre-transplant donor and recipient T cells. The cohort enrolled about two dozen intestinal transplant recipients, one of whom was a retransplant, and a few patients without pretransplant specimens were excluded. A peak of at least 4% donor T cells among recipient peripheral blood mononuclear cells was the definition used for donor T cell macrochimerism. Rather than being sequenced by the commercial service, samples from a few later patients were sequenced in-house on an Illumina MiSeq and processed with MiXCR.

Paper-wide results and their limitations: High GvH to HvG T cell clonal ratios were observed in the allografts of patients with donor T cell macrochimerism. GvH clones turned up in recipient bone marrow, with some appearing earlier in ileal mucosa or blood, a pattern consistent with an intestinal mucosal origin. Conclusions were limited by the relatively low number and heterogeneity of intestinal transplant patients. Early after transplant, peak levels of circulating GvH clones were found to be associated with declines in HvG clones.

What this sample's time point label stands for: cells obtained before transplantation from donor or recipient. CD3+CD4+ and CD3+CD8+ populations were FACS-sorted from unstimulated pre-transplant donor and recipient cells taken from spleen or lymph nodes. The library came from the immunoSEQ multiplex PCR assay. In most patients, genomic DNA was isolated using the Qiagen DNeasy Blood and Tissue Kit and sent frozen to Adaptive Biotechnologies for TCR sequencing. For most patients, genomic DNA was subjected to high-throughput TCR-beta CDR3 sequencing by Adaptive Biotechnologies. The study's processing was this. Adaptive's ImmunoSEQ software was the source of the TCR sequencing data for roughly 19 patients, while a few other patients were processed with MiXCR and VDJtools. To correct CD4 versus CD8 sorting errors, sequences present in both subsets at a frequency ratio below 5:1 were removed. CDR3 nucleotide sequences shared between donor and recipient were removed because the origin of such sequences could not be assigned. To count as alloreactive, a clone needed at least 2-fold expansion over unstimulated cells and a minimum CFSE-low frequency of 0.002% (template counts) or 0.001% (read counts). Clones were considered mappable if detected in sequenced pre-transplant spleen, lymph node, or MLR CFSE-low populations of the donor or recipient. The cumulative frequency of alloreactive clones was calculated as a percentage of all sequences, weighted by copy number. The clones in this table, taken by TCRdb from immuneACCESS, are in-frame only. Not every clone is retained; where verified, under half of the shortfall comes from an unresolved V gene, and the cause of the rest is unknown. That table is the source of V, J and clone size, and D and trimming were worked out from the DNA. The sample has over 55,000 clones on record, around 91% of them singletons. The ten largest make up about 1.3% of the sample.

Concerning this clone: There is no known antigen for this receptor. Base qualities are not provided; no much larger clone lies one nucleotide away.

The sequences come from unstimulated CD8+ T cells sorted from spleen or lymph node cells, collected before intestinal transplant. This TCR was recovered from a human donor who received an intestinal transplant.

The nucleotide sequence is TGTGCCAGCAGTTTATATAGGGGGGGAAACACTGAAGCTTTCTTT. The resulting protein is CASSLYRGGNTEAFF. The chain was built from TRBV28 and TRBJ1-1; TRBD1 is perhaps the D gene, given 6 matching bases. From its cysteine to its phenylalanine, the CDR3 spans 15 amino acids. The entry retains the CDR3 DNA only, 45 bases that are in frame from base 1. The CDR1 and CDR2 encoded by the germline V gene are MDHEN and SYDVKM. A distance of 11 bases separates the germline ends of V and J, which lose 1 base and 2 bases respectively.